The T cell receptor (beta chain) under discussion was sequenced for a study of cytomegalovirus exposure and HLA in healthy donors. This clone was counted once. Sequencing was performed with immunoSEQ multiplex PCR; in TCRdb, only in-frame clones are kept and a portion is missing. The table records 250,000 to 400,000 clones, approximately 86% of them present only once. Germline V lookup: CDR1 MNHEY, CDR2 SVGAGI. The CDR3 consists of 13 residues. V was shortened by 7 bases and J by 10 bases, with 14 bases between the two germline ends. The receptor was isolated from a man aged 25 to 40 in good health and CMV-seronegative. Input material: PBMCs. This chain joins TRBV6-5 and TRBJ1-6; D may be TRBD1 (5 bases). DNA of the CDR3: TGTGCCAGCACGGGGGTATGGAGCTCACCCCTCCACTTT. Encoded protein: CASTGVWSSPLHF.